This TCR beta chain stems from a study of blood T cell repertoires in COVID-19. Study overall: Nucleic acid was either cDNA or gDNA, and it came from T cells, B-cell-depleted T cells, or PBMCs.

The V gene's germline CDR1 is KGHSH and CDR2 LQKENI. V was clipped by 0 bases and J by 5 bases, with 9 bases between them. This CDR3 is 14 amino acids long. As originally analysed: Nucleated cell number was recorded as an estimate derived from reference gene primer amplification. This table comes from immunoSEQ multiplex PCR, and its TCRdb copy is limited to in-frame clones, with some not included. For V, J and clone size, that table is used; D and trimming come from the DNA. The sample yields under 300,000 clones, approximately 82% seen once. The receptor comes from a man aged 30 to 39 who had recovered from COVID-19. This chain uses TRBV18 with TRBJ2-3; D uncertain. The sample consisted of peripheral blood. CDR3 region: CASSPPSLRDTQYF. The CDR3, as DNA: TGTGCCAGCTCACCACCATCGCTGAGAGATACGCAGTATTTT.